This T cell receptor beta chain appears in the sequencing data of a study of CD8 T cells in Susac syndrome. Reverse transcription of 0.5 to 1 ug RNA was performed with random hexamers. The amplification used immunoSEQ multiplex PCR on TCR beta CDR3; it spanned 54 Vbeta and 13 Jbeta. A single record per CDR3 protein comes from TCRdb applying MiXCR to the immunoSEQ multiplex PCR reads. The sample includes tens of thousands of distinct CDR3 sequences, 90% to 95% of them seen just once. Study observations and caveats: The study admitted that it had a relatively small number of individuals in its TCR sequencing and HLA analysis. Susac syndrome CD4+ T cell repertoires showed no clonal expansion.

With respect to this clonotype: Its specificity is not known.

The CDR3 consists of 15 residues. Trimming took 9 bases from V and 5 from J, leaving 22 bases between them. Germline CDR1 is MNHEY and CDR2 is SVGEGT. This clonotype was obtained from a human donor with Susac syndrome. The chain links TRBV6-2 or TRBV6-3 to TRBJ2-5; D ambiguous. The sequenced sample was CD4+ T cells from PBMCs. In DNA form, the CDR3 reads TGTGCCAGTTGGAAGGGCAGGACCGAAACGGAGACCCAGTACTTC. Translating gives CASWKGRTETETQYF.